This T cell receptor beta chain was identified in a study of blood T cell repertoires in COVID-19. As handled by the study authors: Scientists estimated how many nucleated cells there were by amplifying reference gene primers. Profiled with immunoSEQ multiplex PCR; TCRdb holds only in-frame clones, not every one. From that table come the V and J calls and clone size; the DNA was used to work out D and trimming. The sample consists of roughly 55,000 clones, around 73% of them appearing once. From germline, CDR1 is MNHNS and CDR2 SASEGT. CDR3 size: 15 residues. V lost 5 bases to trimming and J lost 6 bases; unmatched junction nucleotides: 11.

The specimen was peripheral blood. V gene TRBV6-1 combines with J gene TRBJ1-2, with 8 bases matching TRBD1. This sequence was found in a man older than 75 with acute or convalescent COVID-19. This CDR3 reads CASSPGTGFLDGYTF. The CDR3 coding sequence is TGTGCCAGCAGTCCCGGGACAGGCTTTTTGGATGGCTACACCTTC.